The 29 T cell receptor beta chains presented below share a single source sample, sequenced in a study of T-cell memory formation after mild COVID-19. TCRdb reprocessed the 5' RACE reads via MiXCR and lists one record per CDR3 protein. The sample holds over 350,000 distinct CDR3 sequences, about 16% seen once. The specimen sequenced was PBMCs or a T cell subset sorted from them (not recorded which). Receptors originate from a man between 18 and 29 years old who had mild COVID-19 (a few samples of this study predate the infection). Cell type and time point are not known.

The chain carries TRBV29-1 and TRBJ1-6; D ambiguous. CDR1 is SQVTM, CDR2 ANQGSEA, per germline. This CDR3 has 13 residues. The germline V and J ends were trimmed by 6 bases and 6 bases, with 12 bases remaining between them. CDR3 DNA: TGCAGCGTAGGAGAGACAATTAATTCACCCCTCCACTTT. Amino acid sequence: CSVGETINSPLHF.

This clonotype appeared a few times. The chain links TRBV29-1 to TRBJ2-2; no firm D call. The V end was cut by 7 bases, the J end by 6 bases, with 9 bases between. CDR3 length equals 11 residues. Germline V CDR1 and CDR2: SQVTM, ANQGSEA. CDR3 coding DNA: TGCAGCGCCAAGTCTGCCGGGGAGCTGTTTTTT. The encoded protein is CSAKSAGELFF.

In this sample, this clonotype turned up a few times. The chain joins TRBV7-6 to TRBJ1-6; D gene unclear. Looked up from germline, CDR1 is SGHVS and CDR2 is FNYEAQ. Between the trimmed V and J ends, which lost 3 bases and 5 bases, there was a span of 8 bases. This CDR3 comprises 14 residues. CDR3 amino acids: CASSFGVDNSPLHF. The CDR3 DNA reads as TGTGCCAGCAGCTTCGGGGTAGATAATTCACCCCTCCACTTT.

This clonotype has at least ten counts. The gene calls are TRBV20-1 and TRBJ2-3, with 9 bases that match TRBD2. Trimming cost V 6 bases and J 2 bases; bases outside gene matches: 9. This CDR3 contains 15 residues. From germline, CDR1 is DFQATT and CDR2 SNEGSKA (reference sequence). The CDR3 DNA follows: TGCAGTGCCAGTCAGACTAGCGGCCTCACAGATACGCAGTATTTT. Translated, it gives CSASQTSGLTDTQYF.

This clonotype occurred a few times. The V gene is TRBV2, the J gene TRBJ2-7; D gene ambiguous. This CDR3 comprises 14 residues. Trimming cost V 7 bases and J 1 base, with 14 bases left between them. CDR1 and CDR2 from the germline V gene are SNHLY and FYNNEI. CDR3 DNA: TGTGCCAGCACTTTCTCAGGAGCTTCCTACGAGCAGTACGTC. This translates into CASTFSGASYEQYV.

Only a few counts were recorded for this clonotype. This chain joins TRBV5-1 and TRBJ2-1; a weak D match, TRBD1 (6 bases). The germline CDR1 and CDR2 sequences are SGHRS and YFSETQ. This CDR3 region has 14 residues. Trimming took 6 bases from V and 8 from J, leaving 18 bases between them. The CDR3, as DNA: TGCGCCAGCATGGTACAGGGCTTAAGCGATGAGCAGTTCTTC. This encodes CASMVQGLSDEQFF.

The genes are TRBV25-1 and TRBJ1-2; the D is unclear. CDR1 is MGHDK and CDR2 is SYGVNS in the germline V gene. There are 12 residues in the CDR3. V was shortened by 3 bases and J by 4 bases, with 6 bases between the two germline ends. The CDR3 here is CASSDSAYGYTF. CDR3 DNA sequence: TGTGCCAGCAGTGACTCGGCCTATGGCTACACCTTC.

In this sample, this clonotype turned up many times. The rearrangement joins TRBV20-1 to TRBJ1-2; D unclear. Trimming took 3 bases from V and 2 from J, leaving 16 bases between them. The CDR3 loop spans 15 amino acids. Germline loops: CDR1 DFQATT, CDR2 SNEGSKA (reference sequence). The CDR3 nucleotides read TGCAGTGCTAGTTTACACCCCAGCGCCAACTATGGCTACACCTTC. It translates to CSASLHPSANYGYTF.

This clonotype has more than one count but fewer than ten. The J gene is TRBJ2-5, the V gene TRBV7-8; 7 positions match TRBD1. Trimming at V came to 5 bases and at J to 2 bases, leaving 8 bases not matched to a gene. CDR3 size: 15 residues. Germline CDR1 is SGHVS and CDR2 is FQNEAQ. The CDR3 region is CASSLYRDRQETQYF. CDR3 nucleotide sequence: TGTGCCAGCAGCCTATATAGGGACAGACAAGAGACCCAGTACTTC.

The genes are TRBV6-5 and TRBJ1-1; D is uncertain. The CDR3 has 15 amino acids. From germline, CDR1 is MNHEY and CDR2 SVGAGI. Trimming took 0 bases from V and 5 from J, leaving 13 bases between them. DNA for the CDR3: TGTGCCAGCAGTTACTCGACCGACCTAGGTACTGAAGCTTTCTTT. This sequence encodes CASSYSTDLGTEAFF.

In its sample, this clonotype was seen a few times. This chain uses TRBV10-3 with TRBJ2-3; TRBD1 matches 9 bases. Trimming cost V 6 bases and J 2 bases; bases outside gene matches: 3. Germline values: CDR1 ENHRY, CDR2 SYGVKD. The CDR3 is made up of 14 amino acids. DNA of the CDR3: TGTGCCATCAGCCGGACAGGGGACACAGATACGCAGTATTTT. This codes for CAISRTGDTDTQYF.

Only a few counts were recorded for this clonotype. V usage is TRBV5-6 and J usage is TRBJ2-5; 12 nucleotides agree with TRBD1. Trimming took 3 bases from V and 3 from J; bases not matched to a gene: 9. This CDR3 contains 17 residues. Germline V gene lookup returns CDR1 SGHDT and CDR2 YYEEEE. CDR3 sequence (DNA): TGTGCCAGCAGCTGGAACCGGGGACAGGGGGCCGAAGAGACCCAGTACTTC. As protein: CASSWNRGQGAEETQYF.

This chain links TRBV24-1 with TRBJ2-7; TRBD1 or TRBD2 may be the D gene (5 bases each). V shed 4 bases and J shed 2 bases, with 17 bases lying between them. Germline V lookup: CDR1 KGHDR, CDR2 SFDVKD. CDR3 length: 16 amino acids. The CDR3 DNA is TGTGCCACCAGTGAAAGGGACGTGCAAAAAACCTACGAGCAGTACTTC. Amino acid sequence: CATSERDVQKTYEQYF.

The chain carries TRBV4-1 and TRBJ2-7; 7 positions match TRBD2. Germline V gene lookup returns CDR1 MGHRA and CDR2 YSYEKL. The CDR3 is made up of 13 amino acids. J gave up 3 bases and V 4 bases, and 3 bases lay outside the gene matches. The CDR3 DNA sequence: TGCGCCAGCAGCCCCGGGAGGAACTACGAGCAGTACTTC. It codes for CASSPGRNYEQYF.

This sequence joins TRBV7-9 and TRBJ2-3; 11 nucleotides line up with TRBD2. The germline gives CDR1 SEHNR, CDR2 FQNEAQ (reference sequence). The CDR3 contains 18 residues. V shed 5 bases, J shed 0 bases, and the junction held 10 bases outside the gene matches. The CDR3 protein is CASSLPTSGGPSTDTQYF. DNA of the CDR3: TGTGCCAGCAGCCTACCTACTAGCGGGGGCCCTAGCACAGATACGCAGTATTTT.

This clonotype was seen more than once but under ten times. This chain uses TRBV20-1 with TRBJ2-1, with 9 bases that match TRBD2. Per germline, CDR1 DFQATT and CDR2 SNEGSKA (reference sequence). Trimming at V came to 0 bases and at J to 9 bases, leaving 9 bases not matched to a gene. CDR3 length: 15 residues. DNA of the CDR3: TGCAGTGCTAGAGATCAGGGACTAGCAGGTGTTGAGCAGTTCTTC. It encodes CSARDQGLAGVEQFF.

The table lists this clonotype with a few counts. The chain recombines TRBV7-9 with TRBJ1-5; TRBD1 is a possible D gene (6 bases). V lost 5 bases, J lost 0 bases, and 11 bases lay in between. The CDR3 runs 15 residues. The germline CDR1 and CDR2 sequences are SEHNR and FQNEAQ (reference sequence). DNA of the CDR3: TGTGCCAGCAGCCCAGGGGTTGATAGCAATCAGCCCCAGCATTTT. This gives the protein CASSPGVDSNQPQHF.

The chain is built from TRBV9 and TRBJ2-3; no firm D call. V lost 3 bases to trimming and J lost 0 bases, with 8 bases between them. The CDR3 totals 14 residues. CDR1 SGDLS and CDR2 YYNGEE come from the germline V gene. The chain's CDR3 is CASSGRRSTDTQYF. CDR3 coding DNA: TGTGCCAGCAGCGGGCGCCGTAGCACAGATACGCAGTATTTT. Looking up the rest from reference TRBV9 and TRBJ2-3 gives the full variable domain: DSGVTQTPKHLITATGQRVTLRCSPRSGDLSVYWYQQSLDQGLQFLIQYYNGEERAKGNILERFSAQQFPDLHSELNLSSLELGDSALYFCASSGRRSTDTQYFGPGTRLTVL.

The DNA for the CDR3 is TGTGCCAGCAGCTTAGTCCCCCCGATGGGGGGCGGGGACGAGCAGTACTTC. This translates into CASSLVPPMGGGDEQYF. This rearrangement joins TRBV11-2 to TRBJ2-7; D may be TRBD1 or TRBD2 (6 bases each). The CDR3 runs to 17 residues. Germline CDR1 is SGHAT and CDR2 is FQNNGV. V was clipped by 1 base and J by 5 bases, with 21 bases between them.

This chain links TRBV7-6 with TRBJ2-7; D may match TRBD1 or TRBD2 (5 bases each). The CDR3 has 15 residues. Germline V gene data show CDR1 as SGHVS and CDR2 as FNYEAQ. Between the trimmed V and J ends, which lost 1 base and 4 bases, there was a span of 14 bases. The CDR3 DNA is TGTGCCAGCAGCTTAGGGGTTTCGGGGCCGTACGAGCAGTACGTC. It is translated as CASSLGVSGPYEQYV.

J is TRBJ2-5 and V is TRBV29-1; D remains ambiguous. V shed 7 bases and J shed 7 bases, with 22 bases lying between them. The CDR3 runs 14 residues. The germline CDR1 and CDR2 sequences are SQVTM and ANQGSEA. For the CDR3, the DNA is TGCAGCGCCGTGGGCCAGGATAGCTTTGGGACCCAGTACTTC. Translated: CSAVGQDSFGTQYF.

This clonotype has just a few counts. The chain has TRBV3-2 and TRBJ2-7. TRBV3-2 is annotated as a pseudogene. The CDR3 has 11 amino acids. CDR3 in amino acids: CARGRTYEQYV. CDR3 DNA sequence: TGTGCCAGAGGGAGAACCTACGAGCAGTACGTC.

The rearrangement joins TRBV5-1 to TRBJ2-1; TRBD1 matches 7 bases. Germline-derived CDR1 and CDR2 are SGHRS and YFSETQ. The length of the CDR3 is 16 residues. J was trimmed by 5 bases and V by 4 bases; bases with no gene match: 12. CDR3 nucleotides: TGCGCCAGCAGCGCGCAACCCGGGACAGCGGACAATGAGCAGTTCTTC. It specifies CASSAQPGTADNEQFF.

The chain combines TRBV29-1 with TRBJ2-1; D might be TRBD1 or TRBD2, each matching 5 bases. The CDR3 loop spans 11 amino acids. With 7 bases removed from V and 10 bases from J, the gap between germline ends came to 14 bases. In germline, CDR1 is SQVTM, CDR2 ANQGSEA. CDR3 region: CSGGSGPEQFF. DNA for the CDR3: TGCAGCGGCGGGTCGGGGCCCGAGCAGTTCTTC.

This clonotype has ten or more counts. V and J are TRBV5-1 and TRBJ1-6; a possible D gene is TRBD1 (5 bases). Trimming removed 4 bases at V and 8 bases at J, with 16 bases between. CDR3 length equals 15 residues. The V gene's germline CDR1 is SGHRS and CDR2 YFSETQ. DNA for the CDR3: TGCGCCAGCAGCCCGGACGCAGGGAGGTATTCACCCCTCCACTTT. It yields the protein CASSPDAGRYSPLHF.

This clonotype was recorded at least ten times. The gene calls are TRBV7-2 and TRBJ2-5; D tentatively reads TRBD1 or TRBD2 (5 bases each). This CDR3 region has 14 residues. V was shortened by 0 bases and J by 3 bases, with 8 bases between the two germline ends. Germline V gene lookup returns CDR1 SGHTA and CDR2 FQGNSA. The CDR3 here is CASSLAGTEETQYF. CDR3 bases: TGTGCCAGCAGCTTAGCGGGGACGGAAGAGACCCAGTACTTC.

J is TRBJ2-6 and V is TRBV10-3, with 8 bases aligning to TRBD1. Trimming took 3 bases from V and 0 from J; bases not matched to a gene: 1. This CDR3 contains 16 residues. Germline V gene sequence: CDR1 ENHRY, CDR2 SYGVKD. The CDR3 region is CAISDTGGSGANVLTF. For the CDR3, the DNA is TGTGCCATCAGTGACACAGGGGGCTCTGGGGCCAACGTCCTGACTTTC.

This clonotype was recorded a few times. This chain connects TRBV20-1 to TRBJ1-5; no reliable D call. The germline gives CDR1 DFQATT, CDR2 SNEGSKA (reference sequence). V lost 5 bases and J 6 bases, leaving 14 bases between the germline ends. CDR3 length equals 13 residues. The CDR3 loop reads CSARREIGQPQHF. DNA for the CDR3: TGCAGTGCTCGGAGGGAAATTGGTCAGCCCCAGCATTTT.

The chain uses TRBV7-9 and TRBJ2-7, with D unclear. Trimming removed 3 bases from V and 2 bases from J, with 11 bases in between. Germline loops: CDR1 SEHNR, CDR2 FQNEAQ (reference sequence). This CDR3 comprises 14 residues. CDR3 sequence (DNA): TGTGCCAGCAGCTTTTCCCCCGCTGCCTACGAGCAGTACTTC. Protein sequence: CASSFSPAAYEQYF.